The T cell receptor beta chain under discussion was sequenced for a study of PD-1 blockade in mismatch repair-deficient tumors. Points from the study as a whole: Tumor-resident clones, often undetectable pretreatment in blood, expanded then contracted after pembrolizumab.

The CDR3 covers 13 residues. Germline CDR1 MNHEY, CDR2 SVGAGI. Trimming took off 8 bases at V and 1 base at J, with 9 bases between the two ends. This clone has only a few counts. The antigen remains undetermined. Only in-frame clones appear in the TCRdb table, and some are missing; sequencing was by immunoSEQ multiplex PCR. The data contain just under 9,000 clones, 88% of them singletons. Time point in this sample: approximately 10-day in vitro stimulation with candidate neoantigen peptide 7. Every patient had mismatch repair deficiency by PCR or immunohistochemistry. TCR sequencing covered a few patients who responded to pembrolizumab. Cells were stimulated nine to eleven days with each of seven ELISpot-reactive neoantigens.

The chain combines TRBV6-5 with TRBJ1-5, with D unclear. The receptor's source is an adult with mismatch repair-deficient cancer. Material: cells cultured in vitro, obtained from a patient treated with pembrolizumab. CDR3 in amino acids: CASSGSSNQPQHF. The CDR3 bases are TGTGCCAGCTCCGGTTCAAGCAATCAGCCCCAGCATTTT.